What follows is one T cell receptor beta chain and its context. Its target antigen remains unknown. Base-call qualities are not available, and no considerably larger clone is one nucleotide away. The data stem from a study of blood T cell repertoires in COVID-19 (TCRdb year 2020). At the level of the whole study: Samples covering the acute and convalescent phases of COVID-19 were provided by collaborators in the United States, Italy and Spain. Where available, HLA class I and class II types were obtained from metadata supplied by the sample provider rather than from assay-based typing. The prospective study material was composed of cDNA or gDNA derived from T cells, B-cell-depleted T cells, or PBMCs. The dataset comprised deeply sampled blood TCRbeta repertoires from subjects exposed to, actively infected with, or recovered from COVID-19. A freely available public database, intended as a resource for researchers studying the immune response to SARS-CoV-2, is where the repertoires were released. Sample metadata almost always included a de-identified subject ID, COVID-19 status, age in years and sex. The samples were drawn from two sources: the first 160 participants of the ongoing ImmuneRACE study, and fewer than 1,500 subjects contributed by 6 global collaborators. Broader findings and caveats from the paper: How much clinical and demographic metadata was included differed by source and by participant, and the metadata was provided uncurated.

V is pruned by 4 bases and J by 2 bases, leaving 12 bases of the junction without a gene match. Including cysteine and phenylalanine, the CDR3 has 17 amino acids. The sequence is cut down to CDR3 DNA, 51 bases in frame from base 1. Per the germline V gene (reference sequence), WNHNN is the CDR1 and SYGVQD is the CDR2. Participants in the prospective study were enrolled through a virtual design, were aged about 18 to 100 years, and lived in approximately 25 United States geographic areas. In the prospective study, participants were assigned to cohorts based on the clinical history participants reported in a screening survey and a study questionnaire. Recovered participants in ImmuneRACE Cohort 3 were defined by two consecutive negative NP/OP PCR tests, clearance by a healthcare professional, or resolution of symptoms. Mobile phlebotomists in the prospective study collected whole blood, serum and a nasopharyngeal or oropharyngeal swab from every participant. Over a roughly two-month period, participants in the prospective study had the option of providing additional blood draws and questionnaires. Before DNA extraction, blood samples from the prospective study were shipped at room temperature or frozen.

TCRbeta CDR3 regions were amplified from genomic DNA by means of the immunoSEQ Assay, a bias-controlled multiplex PCR. From the authors' description of their analysis: The number of nucleated cells in each sample was estimated from the amplification of reference gene primers within the assay. Sequence reads were collapsed and filtered to measure the absolute abundance of every unique TCRbeta CDR3 rearrangement. Productive Simpson clonality was computed per sample as the square root of Simpson's diversity index over productive rearrangements. TCRdb took over this immuneACCESS table, retaining in-frame rearrangements with V and J assigned. Such tables are incomplete; in checked studies, under half of the missing clones stem from an unresolved V gene, and the remainder is unexplained. V, J and clone size derive from that table, while D and trimming were established from the DNA sequence. The sample yields roughly 150,000 clones; roughly three quarters were counted once. The ten largest clones add up to 6% of the sample.

The chain is made from TRBV10-1 and TRBJ2-5; TRBD1 agrees with 8 junctional bases. Input material: PBMCs or T cells enriched from blood (not recorded which). The sequence derives from a woman between 50 and 59 years old who had recovered from COVID-19. CDR3 region: CASSGNSGRGLQETQYF. Read as DNA, the sequence is TGCGCCAGCAGTGGTAATTCGGGCAGGGGGCTGCAAGAGACCCAGTACTTC.